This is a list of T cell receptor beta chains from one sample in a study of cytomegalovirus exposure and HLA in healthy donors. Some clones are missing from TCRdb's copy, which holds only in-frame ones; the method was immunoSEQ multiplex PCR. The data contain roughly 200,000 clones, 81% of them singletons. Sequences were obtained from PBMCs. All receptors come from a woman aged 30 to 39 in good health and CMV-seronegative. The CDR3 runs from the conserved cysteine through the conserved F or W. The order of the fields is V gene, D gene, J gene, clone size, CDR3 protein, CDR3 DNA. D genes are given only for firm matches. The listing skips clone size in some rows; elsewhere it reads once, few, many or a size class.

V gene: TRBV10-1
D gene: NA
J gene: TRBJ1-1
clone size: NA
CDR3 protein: CASSVSGRTEAFF
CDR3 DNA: TGCGCCAGCAGTGTCTCAGGCCGCACTGAAGCTTTCTTT

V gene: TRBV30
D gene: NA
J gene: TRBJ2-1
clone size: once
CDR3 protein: CAWTTRTIYNEQFF
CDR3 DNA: TGTGCCTGGACGACAAGAACCATTTACAATGAGCAGTTCTTC

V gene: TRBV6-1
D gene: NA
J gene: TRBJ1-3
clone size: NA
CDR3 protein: CASWDPGFSGNTIYF
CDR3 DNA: TGTGCCAGCTGGGATCCGGGGTTCTCTGGAAACACCATATATTTT

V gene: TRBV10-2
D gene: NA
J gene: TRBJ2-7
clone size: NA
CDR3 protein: CASSDVMRQGSYEQYF
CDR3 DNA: TGCGCCAGCAGTGATGTCATGCGGCAGGGCTCCTACGAGCAGTACTTC

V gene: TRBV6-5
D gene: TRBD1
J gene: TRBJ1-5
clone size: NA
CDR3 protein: CASRGQGTQPQHF
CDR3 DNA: TGTGCCAGCAGGGGACAGGGCACTCAGCCCCAGCATTTT

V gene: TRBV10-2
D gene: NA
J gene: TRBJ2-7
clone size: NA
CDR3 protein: CASSEPQGSPEQYF
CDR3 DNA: TGCGCCAGCAGTGAGCCGCAGGGGAGCCCCGAGCAGTACTTC

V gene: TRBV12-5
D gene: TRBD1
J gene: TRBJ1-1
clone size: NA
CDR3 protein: CASGLVLGTGGTEAFF
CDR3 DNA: TGTGCTAGTGGTTTGGTATTAGGGACAGGGGGCACTGAAGCTTTCTTT

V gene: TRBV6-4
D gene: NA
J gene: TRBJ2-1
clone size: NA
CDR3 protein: CASSEQLDNEQFF
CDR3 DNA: TGTGCCAGCAGTGAGCAACTAGACAATGAGCAGTTCTTC

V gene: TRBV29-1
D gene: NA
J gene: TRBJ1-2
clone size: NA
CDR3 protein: CSVPGSLNTANYGYTF
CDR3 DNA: TGCAGCGTCCCTGGGTCGTTGAACACAGCTAACTATGGCTACACCTTC

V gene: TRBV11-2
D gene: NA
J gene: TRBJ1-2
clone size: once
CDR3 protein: CASSLQLNYGYTF
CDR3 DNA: TGTGCCAGCAGCCTACAGTTGAACTATGGCTACACCTTC

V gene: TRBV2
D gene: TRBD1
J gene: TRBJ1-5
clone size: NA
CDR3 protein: CASSWGQGTNQPQHF
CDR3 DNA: TGTGCCAGCAGTTGGGGACAGGGGACCAATCAGCCCCAGCATTTT

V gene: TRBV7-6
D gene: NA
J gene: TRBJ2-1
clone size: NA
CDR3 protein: CASSLNTRADNEQFF
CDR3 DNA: TGTGCCAGCAGCTTAAATACTAGGGCCGACAATGAGCAGTTCTTC

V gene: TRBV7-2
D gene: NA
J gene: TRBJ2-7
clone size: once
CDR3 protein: CASSLAGIGPYEQYF
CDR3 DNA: TGTGCCAGCAGCTTAGCCGGGATCGGCCCCTACGAGCAGTACTTC

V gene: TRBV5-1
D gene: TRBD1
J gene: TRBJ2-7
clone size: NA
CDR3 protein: CASSRDREAYEQYF
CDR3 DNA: TGCGCCAGCAGCAGGGACAGGGAGGCCTACGAGCAGTACTTC

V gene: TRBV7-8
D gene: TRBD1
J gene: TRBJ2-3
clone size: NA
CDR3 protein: CASTNRGTSTDTQYF
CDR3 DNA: TGTGCCAGCACCAACAGGGGTACTAGCACAGATACGCAGTATTTT

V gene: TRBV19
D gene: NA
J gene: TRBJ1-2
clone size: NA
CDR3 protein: CASSPMGGLNYGYTF
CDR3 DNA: TGTGCCAGTAGCCCCATGGGGGGGCTTAACTATGGCTACACCTTC

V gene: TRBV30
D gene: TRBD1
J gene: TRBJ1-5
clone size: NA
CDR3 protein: CAWSARGQGKDQPQHF
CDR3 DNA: TGTGCCTGGAGTGCTAGGGGACAGGGAAAGGATCAGCCCCAGCATTTT

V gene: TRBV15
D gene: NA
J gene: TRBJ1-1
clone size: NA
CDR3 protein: CATSRVRQNTEAFF
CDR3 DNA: TGTGCCACCAGCAGAGTCAGGCAGAACACTGAAGCTTTCTTT

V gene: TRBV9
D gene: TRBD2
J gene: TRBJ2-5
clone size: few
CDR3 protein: CASSGTSGRAVDF
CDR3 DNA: TGTGCCAGCTCCGGGACTAGCGGGAGGGCCGTTGACTTC

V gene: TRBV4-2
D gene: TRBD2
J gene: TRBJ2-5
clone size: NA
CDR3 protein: CASSPLLAGGSRETQYF
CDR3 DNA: TGTGCCAGCAGCCCTCTCCTAGCGGGAGGTTCTCGGGAGACCCAGTACTTC

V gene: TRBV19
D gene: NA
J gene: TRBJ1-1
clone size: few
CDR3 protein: CASSIRPGSAFF
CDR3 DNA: TGTGCCAGTAGTATCCGTCCAGGGTCCGCTTTCTTT

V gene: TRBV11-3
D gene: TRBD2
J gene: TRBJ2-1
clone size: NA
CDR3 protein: CASRSGTSSPGEQFF
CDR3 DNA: TGTGCCAGCAGGTCCGGGACTAGCTCTCCAGGTGAGCAGTTCTTC

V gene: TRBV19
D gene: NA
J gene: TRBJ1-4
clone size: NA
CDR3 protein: CASRVTATNEKLFF
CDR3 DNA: TGTGCCAGTAGGGTGACAGCAACTAATGAAAAACTGTTTTTT

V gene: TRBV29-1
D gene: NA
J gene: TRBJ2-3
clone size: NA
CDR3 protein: CSVAPPRGGAADTQYF
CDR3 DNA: TGCAGCGTTGCCCCCCCCCGAGGGGGTGCCGCAGATACGCAGTATTTT

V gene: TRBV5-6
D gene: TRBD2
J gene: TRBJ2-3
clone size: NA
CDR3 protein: CASSLAASGGTDTQYF
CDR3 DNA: TGTGCCAGCAGCTTGGCGGCTAGCGGGGGCACAGATACGCAGTATTTT

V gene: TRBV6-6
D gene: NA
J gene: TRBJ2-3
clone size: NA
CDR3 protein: CASSPGVNRATDTQYF
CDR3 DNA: TGTGCCAGCAGTCCCGGGGTGAACAGGGCGACAGATACGCAGTATTTT

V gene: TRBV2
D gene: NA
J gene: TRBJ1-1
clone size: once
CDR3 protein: CASATGVGNTEAFF
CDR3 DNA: TGTGCCAGTGCAACGGGGGTGGGGAACACTGAAGCTTTCTTT

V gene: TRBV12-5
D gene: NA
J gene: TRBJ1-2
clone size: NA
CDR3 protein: CASGLNGARGYTF
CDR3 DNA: TGTGCTAGTGGTTTGAACGGCGCTAGGGGCTACACCTTC

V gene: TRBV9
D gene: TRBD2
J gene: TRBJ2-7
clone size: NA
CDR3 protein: CASSVGGDSYEQYF
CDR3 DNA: TGTGCCAGCAGCGTCGGGGGGGATTCCTACGAGCAGTACTTC

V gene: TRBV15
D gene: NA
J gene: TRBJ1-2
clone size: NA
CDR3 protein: CATSRTHVNYGYTF
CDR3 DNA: TGTGCCACCAGCAGAACACACGTTAACTATGGCTACACCTTC

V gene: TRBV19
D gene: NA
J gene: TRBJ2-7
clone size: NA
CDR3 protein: CASSIHSSYEQYF
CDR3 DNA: TGTGCCAGTAGTATCCATTCCAGCTACGAGCAGTACTTC

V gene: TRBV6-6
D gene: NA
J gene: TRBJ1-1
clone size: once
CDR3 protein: CASLQAFMNTEAFF
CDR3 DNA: TGTGCCAGCCTCCAGGCTTTCATGAACACTGAAGCTTTCTTT

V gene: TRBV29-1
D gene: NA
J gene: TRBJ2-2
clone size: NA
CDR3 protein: CSVLKSINTGELFF
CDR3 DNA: TGCAGCGTTCTAAAATCTATTAACACCGGGGAGCTGTTTTTT

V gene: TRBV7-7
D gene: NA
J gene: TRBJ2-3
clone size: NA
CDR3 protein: CASSLASGTDTQYF
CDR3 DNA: TGTGCCAGCAGCTTGGCTAGCGGCACAGATACGCAGTATTTT

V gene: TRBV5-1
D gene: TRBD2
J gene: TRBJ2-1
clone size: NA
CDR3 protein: CASNPGGLDEQFF
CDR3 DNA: TGCGCCAGCAACCCGGGAGGATTGGATGAGCAGTTCTTC